This T cell receptor beta chain was captured in a study of shared clonotypes between healthy human individuals. Some clones are missing from TCRdb's copy, which holds only in-frame ones; the method was immunoSEQ multiplex PCR. The data hold 2 million to 3 million clones, with approximately 94% observed a single time. CDR1 and CDR2 from the germline V gene are SGHRS and YFSETQ. The junction had 6 bases not matched to a gene; V was cut back by 2 bases and J by 0 bases. The CDR3 runs to 16 residues. This TCR was sampled from a man aged 18 to 30 in good health. Some clones in this sample may be carry-over from other donors' samples. The material sequenced was naive CD4+ T cells from PBMCs. Subset indicated: CD45RA+ positively selected. The rearrangement links TRBV5-1 to TRBJ2-7; 9 nucleotides line up with TRBD2. The CDR3, as DNA: TGCGCCAGCAGCTTTGGTAGTAGCGGGAGCTCCTACGAGCAGTACTTC. It encodes CASSFGSSGSSYEQYF.